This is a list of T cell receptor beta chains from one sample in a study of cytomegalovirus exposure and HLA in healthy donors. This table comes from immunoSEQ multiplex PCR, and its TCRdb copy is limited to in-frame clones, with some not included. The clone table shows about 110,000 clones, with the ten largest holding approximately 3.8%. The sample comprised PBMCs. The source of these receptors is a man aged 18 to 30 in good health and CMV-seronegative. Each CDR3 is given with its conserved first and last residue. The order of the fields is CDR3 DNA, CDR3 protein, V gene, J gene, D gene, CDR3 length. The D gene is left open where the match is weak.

TGCGCCAGCAGCCAAGATCTCGTCGGGTCTGGGGCCAACGTCCTGACTTTC,CASSQDLVGSGANVLTF,TRBV4-1,TRBJ2-6,-,17
TGTGCCAGTCGACTAGCGGGAGTTAAAGATACGCAGTATTTT,CASRLAGVKDTQYF,TRBV7-9,TRBJ2-3,TRBD2,14
TGTGCCAGCGGCACTAGCGGGGGGGCCTACGAGCAGTACTTC,CASGTSGGAYEQYF,TRBV5-4,TRBJ2-7,TRBD2,14
TGTGCCAGCTCCAATCCGGAGGTCTCTGGGGCCAACGTCCTGACTTTC,CASSNPEVSGANVLTF,TRBV27,TRBJ2-6,-,16
TGTGCCAGCAGTGCCGGGACAACGAACACTGAAGCTTTCTTT,CASSAGTTNTEAFF,TRBV6-5,TRBJ1-1,-,14
TGTGCCAGCTGGGGCAGAAAAGAGACCCAGTACTTC,CASWGRKETQYF,TRBV25-1,TRBJ2-5,-,12
TGTGCCAGCAGTTTGGGCAGGGGGAACACTGAAGCTTTCTTT,CASSLGRGNTEAFF,TRBV28,TRBJ1-1,-,14
TGTGCCAGCAGTGAGCGGGATGTGGCCGAAGCTTTCTTT,CASSERDVAEAFF,TRBV2,TRBJ1-1,-,13
TGTGCCAGCAGCTTGTGGACGGTTCGACAGGCCCAGTACTTC,CASSLWTVRQAQYF,TRBV5-5,TRBJ2-5,-,14
TGTGCCAGCAGTCCACAGGGGGCTTCTTACTACGAGCAGTACTTC,CASSPQGASYYEQYF,TRBV27,TRBJ2-7,TRBD1,15
TGTGCCAGCAGTTACGACCTAGGAGCCGAGCAGTACTTC,CASSYDLGAEQYF,TRBV6-6,TRBJ2-7,-,13
TGTGCCAGCCGGGCCCCAGGGAGGAGCGAGCAGTACTTC,CASRAPGRSEQYF,TRBV9,TRBJ2-7,-,13
TGTGCCTCCCGGACTAGCGGGGCCTACAATGAGCAGTTCTTC,CASRTSGAYNEQFF,TRBV10-3,TRBJ2-1,TRBD2,14
TGTGCCAGCAGCTTTATTACAGGGTCCTCCTACGAGCAGTACTTC,CASSFITGSSYEQYF,TRBV13,TRBJ2-7,-,15
TGTGCCAGCAGCTTGGGCGGGCTTAACTATGGCTACACCTTC,CASSLGGLNYGYTF,TRBV5-4,TRBJ1-2,-,14
TGTGCCAGCAGCCGGGGCGGAGCTTACCGTAGCACAGATACGCAGTATTTT,CASSRGGAYRSTDTQYF,TRBV14,TRBJ2-3,-,17
TGTGCCAGTCGGGACAGGGGGTCAACTGAAGCTTTCTTT,CASRDRGSTEAFF,TRBV19,TRBJ1-1,TRBD1,13
TGTGCCTGGAGTGTGCTAGCGGGGGCGAACACCGGGGAGCTGTTTTTT,CAWSVLAGANTGELFF,TRBV30,TRBJ2-2,TRBD2,16
TGTGCCAGCAGTGCTCTGAGGACAGGGGTTCTAGAGACCCAGTACTTC,CASSALRTGVLETQYF,TRBV6-1,TRBJ2-5,TRBD1,16
TGTGCCAGCAGTGGACAGGGGGAAGAGACCCAGTACTTC,CASSGQGEETQYF,TRBV2,TRBJ2-5,TRBD1,13
TGTGCCAGCAGTGTCTCCCCGACAGGGGTCTTACAGTACTTC,CASSVSPTGVLQYF,TRBV6-1,TRBJ2-5,TRBD1,14
TGTGCCAGTGGTCAGGGCAATGAAAAACTGTTTTTT,CASGQGNEKLFF,TRBV6-6,TRBJ1-4,-,12
TGTGCCAGCAGGCCGGGATATAACTATGGCTACACCTTC,CASRPGYNYGYTF,TRBV27,TRBJ1-2,-,13
TGCGCCAGCAGCTACTACCAACTAGCAGGGGGCGCAGGAACGAACACTGAAGCTTTCTTT,CASSYYQLAGGAGTNTEAFF,TRBV5-1,TRBJ1-1,TRBD1,20
TGTGCCAGCAGCTTATTGGGGGGGGTCTATGGCTACACCTTC,CASSLLGGVYGYTF,TRBV7-9,TRBJ1-2,-,14
TGTGCCATCAGTGAACTTTTCGGGACAGGGTCCCCCTACGAGCAGTACTTC,CAISELFGTGSPYEQYF,TRBV10-3,TRBJ2-7,TRBD1,17
TGTGCCAGCAGGGAAGGGGCGGTTGGCTACACCTTC,CASREGAVGYTF,TRBV13,TRBJ1-2,-,12
TGCAGCGTTAGGGCCGGGGGGCGTACAGATACGCAGTATTTT,CSVRAGGRTDTQYF,TRBV29-1,TRBJ2-3,-,14